These 5 T cell receptor beta chains were sequenced from one sample in a study of pediatric ulcerative colitis. Profiled with immunoSEQ multiplex PCR; TCRdb holds only in-frame clones, not every one. The sample carries about 36,000 clones, over 80% recorded once. The source material was blood. These receptors all come from a girl aged 10-17 years with moderate ulcerative colitis.

J is TRBJ2-1 and V is TRBV11-3, with D maybe TRBD1 (5 bases). V was shortened by 5 bases and J by 6 bases, with 11 bases between the two germline ends. Germline CDR1 is SGHNT and CDR2 is YENEEA. CDR3 length equals 13 residues. In nucleotides, the CDR3 is TGTGCCAGCAGCCTCCGAAGGGGCAATGAGCAGTTCTTC. Residues: CASSLRRGNEQFF.

A few counts support this clone. CDR3 loop: CASSLNPGVNQPQHF. The CDR3 nucleotides read TGTGCCAGCAGTTTAAACCCAGGAGTGAATCAGCCCCAGCATTTT. The rearrangement links TRBV27 to TRBJ1-5; D is unresolved. CDR3 size: 15 residues. Germline V CDR1 and CDR2: MNHEY, SMNVEV (reference sequence). With 2 bases removed from V and 4 bases from J, the gap between germline ends came to 12 bases.

The V call is TRBV6-5, the J call TRBJ2-7, with no clear D. Deletions cut 0 bases from V and 4 bases from J, with 16 bases between. Per germline, CDR1 MNHEY and CDR2 SVGAGI. This CDR3 is 16 amino acids long. The chain's CDR3 is CASSYSGWGRKYEQYF. The DNA for the CDR3 is TGTGCCAGCAGTTACTCCGGTTGGGGTCGGAAGTACGAGCAGTACTTC.

The chain employs TRBV9 and TRBJ2-2; the match to TRBD2 covers 12 bases. This CDR3 contains 17 residues. Trimming at V came to 0 bases and at J to 5 bases, leaving 5 bases not matched to a gene. Germline V gene lookup returns CDR1 SGDLS and CDR2 YYNGEE. The CDR3 bases are TGTGCCAGCAGCGTAGAACTAGCGGGGGGCAGAACCGGGGAGCTGTTTTTT. Translated: CASSVELAGGRTGELFF.

This chain joins TRBV7-8 and TRBJ2-1; D not certain. V was trimmed by 5 bases and J by 0 bases, leaving 11 bases between them. This CDR3 region has 15 residues. CDR1 SGHVS and CDR2 FQNEAQ come from the germline V gene. The DNA of the CDR3 is TGTGCCAGCAGCCCCGACCGAAGCTCCTACAATGAGCAGTTCTTC. Its protein product is CASSPDRSSYNEQFF. The whole variable domain, filled in from reference TRBV7-8 and TRBJ2-1, reads GAGVSQSPRYKVAKRGQDVALRCDPISGHVSLFWYQQALGQGPEFLTYFQNEAQLDKSGLPSDRFFAERPEGSVSTLKIQRTQQEDSAVYLCASSPDRSSYNEQFFGPGTRLTVL.